What follows describes a single T cell receptor beta chain. The repertoire was sequenced with immunoSEQ multiplex PCR; TCRdb's copy has only in-frame clones and lacks some. The sample gives approximately 13,000 clones, under 90% of which show up once; approximately 13% is in the top ten. The entry originates in a study of T cell changes during pregnancy in multiple sclerosis. The CDR3 length is 13 residues. The clonotype originates from a female donor in good health, enrolled as a control in a pregnancy study. The chain recombines TRBV12-2 with TRBJ1-6; TRBD1, the table's D call, lacks a check against the DNA. TRBV12-2 is a pseudogene locus. The sequencing here drew on CD8+ T cells from peripheral blood mononuclear cells, taken after pregnancy. The CDR3 DNA is TGTGCAAGTCGCTCCGACAGGGCTTCACCCCTCCACTTT. Its translation is CASRSDRASPLHF.